These T cell receptor beta chains were read from a single sample in a study of tumor and adjacent non-tumor tissue in lung cancer. Via MiXCR, TCRdb re-called the multiplex PCR reads, giving one row per CDR3 protein. This sample has some 100,000 distinct CDR3 sequences, with roughly three fifths found just once. Sequencing input: distant non-tumor lung tissue. These receptors originate from a man in his 60s with non-small cell lung cancer. The CDR3 runs from the conserved cysteine through the conserved F or W.

V gene	CDR3 protein
TRBV10-3	CAISEAGAGNTGELFF
TRBV11-2	CAGSPRNGQGGAKLLF
TRBV19	CASSIGKSGQLYNEQFF
TRBV13	CASSRGGGDTGELFF
TRBV5-6	CTSSLAGPETQYF
TRBV20-1	CSAKTGGEYNEQFF
TRBV25-1	CASRGRASTYEQYF
TRBV2	CASSDLAGGYNEQFF
TRBV4-2	CACSQVISGGDGYTF
TRBV29-1	CSVVLREGRSDTQYF
TRBV6-5	CASSYRGRQETQYF
TRBV12-5	CASSLVQWGRGEAEAFF